This is a list of T cell receptor beta chains from one sample in a study of OX40 agonist ivuxolimab in advanced cancers. Using immunoSEQ multiplex PCR, the repertoire was profiled, and TCRdb retains in-frame clones only, with some absent. The sample has under 90,000 clones; approximately 94% are singletons. Sequencing used CD4+ or CD8+ T cells sorted from blood, obtained in a trial of the OX40 agonist ivuxolimab. These receptors all stem from an adult with an advanced solid tumor such as melanoma, head and neck, liver or kidney cancer. The CDR3 runs from the conserved cysteine through the conserved F or W. A D gene is named only where the DNA matches it firmly. Size is omitted from some rows. Given values are once, few, many or a class for expanded clones.

cdr3_nt: TGTGCTAGTGGTTTGGTTGCCACCTATGGCTACACCTTC
cdr3_aa: CASGLVATYGYTF
d_call: .
j_call: TRBJ1-2
clone_size: .
v_call: TRBV12-5

cdr3_nt: TGTGCCAGTAGTTACAGGGTTCAGCCCCAGCATTTT
cdr3_aa: CASSYRVQPQHF
d_call: .
j_call: TRBJ1-5
clone_size: few
v_call: TRBV19

cdr3_nt: TGTGCCAGCAGACCCCTCGACAGGGATAACACTGAAGCTTTCTTT
cdr3_aa: CASRPLDRDNTEAFF
d_call: TRBD1
j_call: TRBJ1-1
clone_size: .
v_call: TRBV6-4

cdr3_nt: TGTGCCAGCAGCTCCAGGGACAGTCCTGAAGCTTTCTTT
cdr3_aa: CASSSRDSPEAFF
d_call: TRBD1
j_call: TRBJ1-1
clone_size: few
v_call: TRBV7-9

cdr3_nt: TGTGCCAGCAGCAGACCGGGGCCCTACGAGCAGTACTTC
cdr3_aa: CASSRPGPYEQYF
d_call: .
j_call: TRBJ2-7
clone_size: once
v_call: TRBV11-2

cdr3_nt: TGTGCCAGGGGGGGCCCGAACTATGGCTACACCTTC
cdr3_aa: CARGGPNYGYTF
d_call: .
j_call: TRBJ1-2
clone_size: .
v_call: TRBV6-6

cdr3_nt: TGTGCCAGCATCCTCAACGGACGTGAAGCTTTCTTT
cdr3_aa: CASILNGREAFF
d_call: .
j_call: TRBJ1-1
clone_size: once
v_call: TRBV6-5

cdr3_nt: TGTGCCATCAGTGAGGGATGGGTCCCAAACTATGGCTACACCTTC
cdr3_aa: CAISEGWVPNYGYTF
d_call: .
j_call: TRBJ1-2
clone_size: .
v_call: TRBV10-3

cdr3_nt: TGTGCCAGCAGCTGGGGGGAGAACACTGAAGCTTTCTTT
cdr3_aa: CASSWGENTEAFF
d_call: .
j_call: TRBJ1-1
clone_size: .
v_call: TRBV7-3

cdr3_nt: TGTGCCACCAGTCAAGACAGGGGGCAGGAGACCCAGTACTTC
cdr3_aa: CATSQDRGQETQYF
d_call: TRBD1
j_call: TRBJ2-5
clone_size: .
v_call: TRBV15

cdr3_nt: TGTGCCACCCGAGACTCGACAGGGTTACAGCCCCAGCATTTT
cdr3_aa: CATRDSTGLQPQHF
d_call: TRBD1
j_call: TRBJ1-5
clone_size: .
v_call: TRBV27

cdr3_nt: TGTGCCAGCAGCTTGGGGCCGGGTAGGGGCAATCAGCCCCAGCATTTT
cdr3_aa: CASSLGPGRGNQPQHF
d_call: .
j_call: TRBJ1-5
clone_size: .
v_call: TRBV5-4

cdr3_nt: TGTGCCAGCAGCTCCGGGACTAGCGGGGGCTACGAGCAGTACTTC
cdr3_aa: CASSSGTSGGYEQYF
d_call: TRBD2
j_call: TRBJ2-7
clone_size: .
v_call: TRBV7-8

cdr3_nt: TGCGCCAGCAGCCAAGGGGCGACAGGGGGCTACGAGCAGTACTTC
cdr3_aa: CASSQGATGGYEQYF
d_call: TRBD1
j_call: TRBJ2-7
clone_size: .
v_call: TRBV4-3

cdr3_nt: TGCGCCAGCAGCTTTTGGGGGACGAACACTGAAGCTTTCTTT
cdr3_aa: CASSFWGTNTEAFF
d_call: .
j_call: TRBJ1-1
clone_size: .
v_call: TRBV5-1

cdr3_nt: TGTGCCAGCAGCTTCCCCGGGGGCCCTGGCGCCGGGGAGCTGTTTTTT
cdr3_aa: CASSFPGGPGAGELFF
d_call: .
j_call: TRBJ2-2
clone_size: .
v_call: TRBV7-6

cdr3_nt: TGTGCCAGCAGCTTTACAGGGGACAATGAGCAGTTCTTC
cdr3_aa: CASSFTGDNEQFF
d_call: TRBD1
j_call: TRBJ2-1
clone_size: .
v_call: TRBV6-5

cdr3_nt: TGTGCCAGCCGTTCCAAAGGGCTTGAAGCTTTCTTT
cdr3_aa: CASRSKGLEAFF
d_call: .
j_call: TRBJ1-1
clone_size: .
v_call: TRBV27

cdr3_nt: TGTGCCAGCAGAACATCTGTACTTAGCGAACATTACAATGAGCAGTTCTTC
cdr3_aa: CASRTSVLSEHYNEQFF
d_call: .
j_call: TRBJ2-1
clone_size: .
v_call: TRBV7-2

cdr3_nt: TGTGCCAGTAGTATAGATCCCGACGACAGGGGGTACACAGATACGCAGTATTTT
cdr3_aa: CASSIDPDDRGYTDTQYF
d_call: TRBD1
j_call: TRBJ2-3
clone_size: .
v_call: TRBV19

cdr3_nt: TGTGCCAGCAGCCCGAGGCCGGCTAACTATGGCTACACCTTC
cdr3_aa: CASSPRPANYGYTF
d_call: .
j_call: TRBJ1-2
clone_size: .
v_call: TRBV7-6

cdr3_nt: TGTGCCAGCAGTCCGGACGGTCTCGGCTACACCTTC
cdr3_aa: CASSPDGLGYTF
d_call: .
j_call: TRBJ1-2
clone_size: .
v_call: TRBV27

cdr3_nt: TGTGCCAGCAAGCGACAGGGATCGGGTTGGGATACGCAGTATTTT
cdr3_aa: CASKRQGSGWDTQYF
d_call: TRBD1
j_call: TRBJ2-3
clone_size: once
v_call: TRBV6-1

cdr3_nt: TGTGCCAGCAGCTCGGTACGACTAGCGGGAGGGTCGAGTGAGCAGTTCTTC
cdr3_aa: CASSSVRLAGGSSEQFF
d_call: TRBD2
j_call: TRBJ2-1
clone_size: .
v_call: TRBV7-9

cdr3_nt: TGTGCCAGCAGCTTGTCCGACAGGGGGTATGAGACCCAGTACTTC
cdr3_aa: CASSLSDRGYETQYF
d_call: TRBD1
j_call: TRBJ2-5
clone_size: .
v_call: TRBV5-8

cdr3_nt: TGTGCTAGTGGTTTTAACACCCCACCCCACAGCGCTAACTATGGCTACACCTTC
cdr3_aa: CASGFNTPPHSANYGYTF
d_call: .
j_call: TRBJ1-2
clone_size: .
v_call: TRBV12-5

cdr3_nt: TGTGCCAGCTCCAGCGAAGCCTATGAGCAGTTCTTC
cdr3_aa: CASSSEAYEQFF
d_call: .
j_call: TRBJ2-1
clone_size: .
v_call: TRBV27

cdr3_nt: TGTGCCAGCAGCTTACGTCGGCCCTCTGGGGCCAACGTCCTGACTTTC
cdr3_aa: CASSLRRPSGANVLTF
d_call: .
j_call: TRBJ2-6
clone_size: .
v_call: TRBV7-9

cdr3_nt: TGTGCCAGTAGTACCGGGACAGGGGACTACAATGAGCAGTTCTTC
cdr3_aa: CASSTGTGDYNEQFF
d_call: TRBD1
j_call: TRBJ2-1
clone_size: .
v_call: TRBV19

cdr3_nt: TGTGCCAGCAGCCAAGTCGGGGGCCCAAGCTCCTACGAGCAGTACTTC
cdr3_aa: CASSQVGGPSSYEQYF
d_call: .
j_call: TRBJ2-7
clone_size: once
v_call: TRBV14

cdr3_nt: TGCAGCGTTGAGGGGGGCACTGAAGCTTTCTTT
cdr3_aa: CSVEGGTEAFF
d_call: .
j_call: TRBJ1-1
clone_size: .
v_call: TRBV29-1

cdr3_nt: TGTGCCAGCAGCTTAGGTCAGGGCTTAAACTATGGCTACACCTTC
cdr3_aa: CASSLGQGLNYGYTF
d_call: .
j_call: TRBJ1-2
clone_size: .
v_call: TRBV7-2

cdr3_nt: TGTGCCAGCAGCTTTTCAGAGCTGCCCGGACAACTGTTTTTT
cdr3_aa: CASSFSELPGQLFF
d_call: .
j_call: TRBJ1-4
clone_size: .
v_call: TRBV13

cdr3_nt: TGTGCCAGCTCGACTTCTTCACAGGGGGCCCAGACCTACGAGCAGTACTTC
cdr3_aa: CASSTSSQGAQTYEQYF
d_call: TRBD1
j_call: TRBJ2-7
clone_size: .
v_call: TRBV27

cdr3_nt: TGTGCCAGCAGTTTTTCTCGGCGCGGGAGAGAGACCCAGTACTTC
cdr3_aa: CASSFSRRGRETQYF
d_call: TRBD2
j_call: TRBJ2-5
clone_size: .
v_call: TRBV28

cdr3_nt: TGTGCCAGCAGCTTAGTGTACTCGGGGGCCGAGCAGTACTTC
cdr3_aa: CASSLVYSGAEQYF
d_call: .
j_call: TRBJ2-7
clone_size: .
v_call: TRBV7-9

cdr3_nt: TGTGCCAGCAGCTATACGGGGACTCTAAGGGTAGGGAATGAGCAGTTCTTC
cdr3_aa: CASSYTGTLRVGNEQFF
d_call: .
j_call: TRBJ2-1
clone_size: .
v_call: TRBV7-6

cdr3_nt: TGTGCCAGTAGTATAAGGGACAGAGACTACGAGCAGTACTTC
cdr3_aa: CASSIRDRDYEQYF
d_call: TRBD1
j_call: TRBJ2-7
clone_size: .
v_call: TRBV19

cdr3_nt: TGTGCCAGCAGCGTAGGAGGAGGAGGCGGGGGTCGCTCCTACAATGAGCAGTTCTTC
cdr3_aa: CASSVGGGGGGRSYNEQFF
d_call: TRBD2
j_call: TRBJ2-1
clone_size: once
v_call: TRBV9

cdr3_nt: TGTGCCAGCAGTTCCTTAAGGACTCTCGAACCCTACGAGCAGTACTTC
cdr3_aa: CASSSLRTLEPYEQYF
d_call: .
j_call: TRBJ2-7
clone_size: .
v_call: TRBV27

cdr3_nt: TGTGCCAGCAGCCAACGACTCTTGAACACTGAAGCTTTCTTT
cdr3_aa: CASSQRLLNTEAFF
d_call: .
j_call: TRBJ1-1
clone_size: few
v_call: TRBV14